The 26 T cell receptor beta chains below come from one sample, sequenced in a study of T-cell reconstitution after alpha-beta-depleted transplantation in children. Using unique molecular identifiers, the investigators prepared the TCRbeta library. TCRdb re-called the PCR reads with MiXCR, one entry per CDR3 protein. Counted here are a few hundred thousand distinct CDR3 sequences, around 12% occurring once; the ten biggest clones make up 5% to 6%. The sample was PBMCs from the stem cell graft donor, taken from the stem cell graft. The receptors were sampled from a human donor who donated a stem cell graft to a child with combined immunodeficiency.

This clonotype was seen more than once but under ten times. The V and J genes are TRBV2 and TRBJ2-1; TRBD1 agrees at 12 bases. The junction had 6 bases not matched to a gene; V was cut back by 2 bases and J by 7 bases. This CDR3 contains 16 residues. Germline CDR1 reads SNHLY; CDR2 reads FYNNEI. The CDR3 DNA reads as TGTGCCAGCAGTGAATGGGGACAGGGGGCGGGGAATGAGCAGTTCTTC. Residues: CASSEWGQGAGNEQFF. The whole variable domain, filled in from reference TRBV2 and TRBJ2-1, reads EPEVTQTPSHQVTQMGQEVILRCVPISNHLYFYWYRQILGQKVEFLVSFYNNEISEKSEIFDDQFSVERPDGSNFTLKIRSTKLEDSAMYFCASSEWGQGAGNEQFFGPGTRLTVL.

A note on this clonotype: A read error may produce the germline difference seen at one junction end. The chain employs TRBV5-1 and TRBJ1-1; D unresolved. This CDR3 is 16 amino acids long. Germline values: CDR1 SGHRS, CDR2 YFSETQ. The CDR3 is CACSYESNRFDTEAFF. CDR3 sequence (DNA): TGCGCCTGCAGCTACGAGTCAAATCGTTTCGACACTGAAGCTTTCTTT.

This clonotype was recorded a few times. The rearrangement links TRBV10-3 to TRBJ1-1; 7 positions agree with TRBD1. J was trimmed by 0 bases and V by 1 base; bases with no gene match: 8. CDR1 ENHRY and CDR2 SYGVKD come from the germline V gene. The CDR3 is 17 amino acids. CDR3 protein: CAISEYPTGTMNTEAFF. Written as DNA, the CDR3 is TGTGCCATCAGTGAGTACCCGACAGGGACCATGAACACTGAAGCTTTCTTT.

This clonotype was recorded at least ten times. This chain connects TRBV9 to TRBJ2-2, with no clear D. Between the trimmed V and J ends, which lost 2 bases and 4 bases, there was a span of 0 bases. The CDR3 is 11 amino acids. CDR1 and CDR2 from the germline V gene are SGDLS and YYNGEE. CDR3 amino acids: CASSVTGELFF. The DNA of the CDR3 is TGTGCCAGCAGCGTCACCGGGGAGCTGTTTTTT.

The CDR3, as DNA: TGTGCCAGCAGTGATCCTCACAGGGGGCAAGAGACCCAGTACTTC. Translation: CASSDPHRGQETQYF. This chain links TRBV25-1 with TRBJ2-5; TRBD1 aligns across 8 bases. Germline loops: CDR1 MGHDK, CDR2 SYGVNS. Trimming removed 3 bases from V and 2 bases from J; junction bases left unmatched: 5. The CDR3 contains 15 residues.

This clonotype showed up many times. This chain joins TRBV12-3 or TRBV12-4 and TRBJ2-2; TRBD2 matches at 8 bases. The CDR3 has 15 residues. Trimming took 6 bases from V and 5 from J; bases not matched to a gene: 8. CDR3 protein: CASRRTSYRTGELFF. Written as DNA, the CDR3 is TGTGCCAGCAGACGGACTAGCTACCGAACCGGGGAGCTGTTTTTT.

This chain joins TRBV11-2 and TRBJ2-3, with D hard to call. The CDR3 covers 15 residues. The V end lost 1 base, the J end lost 4 bases, and 12 bases lay between the germline ends. Per germline, CDR1 SGHAT and CDR2 FQNNGV. CDR3 region: CASSLGTTSPDTQYF. The CDR3 DNA follows: TGTGCCAGCAGCTTAGGGACGACATCCCCAGATACGCAGTATTTT.

The rearrangement uses TRBV12-3 or TRBV12-4 and TRBJ1-1, with D tentatively TRBD1 (5 bases). The CDR3 spans 18 residues. Trimming removed 3 bases from V and 5 bases from J, with 25 bases in between. For the CDR3, the DNA is TGTGCCAGCAGTTTTTCGAGTCTTGAGGGACCCAGAAGGACTGAAGCTTTCTTT. This sequence encodes CASSFSSLEGPRRTEAFF.

This clonotype was picked up many times. DNA of the CDR3: TGTGCCAGCAGTGAGGGGCTAGCGGGAAACAATGAGCAGTTCTTC. This translates into CASSEGLAGNNEQFF. V gene TRBV6-4 combines with J gene TRBJ2-1; 9 bases are a match to TRBD2. This CDR3 region has 15 residues. J lost 5 bases, V lost 3 bases, and 5 bases had no gene match. Germline CDR1 is MRHNA and CDR2 is SNTAGT.

This clonotype was observed many times. The V gene is TRBV4-3, the J gene TRBJ2-2; no clear D gene. Trimming removed 0 bases at V and 6 bases at J, with 8 bases between. CDR3 size: 14 residues. From germline, CDR1 is LGHNA and CDR2 YSLEER. CDR3 loop: CASSQDGVSGELFF. The CDR3 DNA follows: TGCGCCAGCAGCCAAGATGGAGTGTCCGGGGAGCTGTTTTTT.

The chain is built from TRBV12-3 or TRBV12-4 and TRBJ1-2; 9 bases are shared with TRBD1. The ends lost 5 bases at V and 7 bases at J; junction bases unmatched: 14. The CDR3 is 16 amino acids. CDR3 sequence: CASSVQGTGIIGGYTF. CDR3 in DNA: TGTGCCAGCAGTGTTCAAGGGACAGGGATAATCGGTGGCTACACCTTC.

This clonotype was detected many times. The chain links TRBV29-1 to TRBJ2-1; the D is unclear. Germline V gives CDR1 SQVTM, CDR2 ANQGSEA. The CDR3 runs to 13 residues. V lost 4 bases, J lost 4 bases, and 11 bases lay in between. The CDR3 loop reads CSVGRNSYNEQFF. CDR3 DNA: TGCAGCGTTGGGCGGAATAGTTACAATGAGCAGTTCTTC.

This clonotype occurred a few times. The chain uses TRBV6-5 and TRBJ2-7, with no clear D. Germline V gene lookup returns CDR1 MNHEY and CDR2 SVGAGI. V was clipped by 0 bases and J by 6 bases, with 15 bases between them. CDR3 length equals 15 residues. The CDR3 DNA sequence: TGTGCCAGCAGTTACTCGAGCCTAAGTAGGTCCGAGCAGTACTTC. As protein: CASSYSSLSRSEQYF.

There are a few counts of this clonotype. This sequence joins TRBV20-1 and TRBJ1-2; no firm D call. Deletions cut 8 bases from V and 4 bases from J, with 23 bases between. Germline V gene sequence: CDR1 DFQATT, CDR2 SNEGSKA (reference sequence). The CDR3 loop spans 15 amino acids. The CDR3 spells CSLAKMRSGFYGYTF. The CDR3 DNA is TGCAGTCTTGCAAAGATGAGGAGTGGCTTCTATGGCTACACCTTC.

This chain uses TRBV27 with TRBJ2-7; 12 nucleotides line up with TRBD2. Germline CDR1 is MNHEY and CDR2 is SMNVEV (reference sequence). CDR3 length: 14 residues. Trimming at V came to 8 bases and at J to 6 bases, leaving 8 bases not matched to a gene. CDR3 protein: CASGPSGRAAEQYF. In DNA form, the CDR3 reads TGTGCCAGCGGTCCTAGCGGGAGGGCGGCCGAGCAGTACTTC.

This clonotype has only a few counts. The chain combines TRBV9 with TRBJ2-7; TRBD2 agrees at 11 bases. With V trimmed by 7 bases and J by 5 bases, 14 bases remained unmatched. Per germline, CDR1 SGDLS and CDR2 YYNGEE. The CDR3 is 16 residues long. The CDR3 DNA is TGTGCCAGCCTGGATGGGGGGCTAGCGGGAGGCCACGAGCAGTACTTC. Translation gives CASLDGGLAGGHEQYF.

Many counts were recorded for this clonotype. The V gene is TRBV2, the J gene TRBJ2-6; maybe TRBD1 (6 bases). V shed 5 bases and J shed 3 bases, with 14 bases lying between them. CDR1 and CDR2 (germline): SNHLY, FYNNEI. The CDR3 totals 16 residues. This CDR3 is CASSPTGGGGANVLTF. CDR3 nucleotide sequence: TGTGCCAGCAGTCCGACAGGCGGCGGTGGGGCCAACGTCCTGACTTTC. The full variable domain, rest sourced from reference TRBV2 and TRBJ2-6, is EPEVTQTPSHQVTQMGQEVILRCVPISNHLYFYWYRQILGQKVEFLVSFYNNEISEKSEIFDDQFSVERPDGSNFTLKIRSTKLEDSAMYFCASSPTGGGGANVLTFGAGSRLTVL.

This clonotype was counted only a few times. V usage is TRBV30 and J usage is TRBJ2-2; possible D gene TRBD1, 5 bases. This CDR3 has 11 residues. Trimming cost V 3 bases and J 7 bases, with 6 bases left between them. CDR1 and CDR2 (germline): GTSNPN, SVGIG (reference sequence). This CDR3 reads CAWRGRGELFF. Here the CDR3 DNA reads TGTGCCTGGAGGGGGCGCGGGGAGCTGTTTTTT. Based on the CDR3 plus reference TRBV30 and TRBJ2-2, the full variable domain is SQTIHQWPATLVQPVGSPLSLECTVEGTSNPNLYWYRQAAGRGLQLLFYSVGIGQISSEVPQNLSASRPQDRQFILSSKKLLLSDSGFYLCAWRGRGELFFGEGSRLTVL.

The chain links TRBV20-1 to TRBJ1-1, with D hard to call. This CDR3 contains 13 residues. Trimming took off 6 bases at V and 1 base at J, with 12 bases between the two ends. Germline V gene lookup returns CDR1 DFQATT and CDR2 SNEGSKA (reference sequence). CDR3 loop: CSAAGSRNTEAFF. In nucleotides, the CDR3 is TGCAGTGCCGCCGGGAGCCGGAACACTGAAGCTTTCTTT.

The V gene is TRBV24-1, the J gene TRBJ2-1, with D possibly being TRBD1 (5 bases). The V gene lost 5 bases and the J gene lost 9 bases, with 7 bases spanning the gap. The CDR3 is made up of 11 amino acids. CDR1 is KGHDR and CDR2 is SFDVKD in the germline V gene. CDR3 DNA sequence: TGTGCCACCAGTGGGGGCGGTGAGCAGTTCTTC. Translated, it gives CATSGGGEQFF.

A few counts support this clonotype. The J gene is TRBJ2-7, the V gene TRBV20-1; possibly TRBD2 for D (6 bases). The germline V gene has CDR1 DFQATT and CDR2 SNEGSKA (reference sequence). V lost 8 bases to trimming and J lost 3 bases, with 17 bases between them. This CDR3 is built from 13 residues. CDR3 bases: TGCAGTCTCCTTAACGGGGGAGACTACGAGCAGTACTTC. This encodes CSLLNGGDYEQYF.

Many counts were recorded for this clonotype. V and J are TRBV28 and TRBJ2-5; no firm D call. The CDR3 has 16 residues. V was trimmed by 4 bases and J by 2 bases, leaving 17 bases between them. Germline V gene sequence: CDR1 MDHEN, CDR2 SYDVKM. This CDR3 reads CASSSWLGLVQETQYF. In DNA, the CDR3 is TGTGCCAGCAGTTCCTGGCTTGGCCTAGTTCAAGAGACCCAGTACTTC.

The chain couples TRBV20-1 to TRBJ2-3; a weak D match, TRBD2 (5 bases). The germline V and J ends were trimmed by 0 bases and 3 bases, with 19 bases remaining between them. Per germline, CDR1 DFQATT and CDR2 SNEGSKA (reference sequence). This CDR3 contains 17 residues. CDR3 region: CSARDTKGPGVTDTQYF. Written as DNA, the CDR3 is TGCAGTGCTAGAGATACAAAAGGACCCGGGGTTACAGATACGCAGTATTTT.

The chain joins TRBV20-1 to TRBJ1-5; 12 bases are a match to TRBD1. Germline CDR1 and CDR2: DFQATT and SNEGSKA (reference sequence). The CDR3 has 14 amino acids. Trimming took 5 bases from V and 6 from J; bases not matched to a gene: 5. The CDR3 loop is CSAVGQGAGQPQHF. CDR3 coding DNA: TGCAGTGCTGTGGGACAGGGGGCAGGTCAGCCCCAGCATTTT.

This clonotype has a count of ten or more. The chain couples TRBV29-1 to TRBJ2-4; D unclear. Looked up from germline, CDR1 is SQVTM and CDR2 is ANQGSEA. The length of the CDR3 is 17 residues. With 4 bases removed from V and 0 bases from J, the gap between germline ends came to 19 bases. CDR3 bases: TGCAGCGTTGCCTCGGCTGACACAACTCTAGCCAAAAACATTCAGTACTTC. Protein sequence: CSVASADTTLAKNIQYF.

V usage is TRBV15 and J usage is TRBJ2-7; 8 bases agree with TRBD1. The germline V gene has CDR1 LNHNV and CDR2 YYDKDF (reference sequence). V was clipped by 4 bases and J by 6 bases; unmatched bases: 2. There are 12 residues in the CDR3. CDR3 bases: TGTGCCACCAGCATAACAGGGGGCGAGCAGTACTTC. Amino acid sequence: CATSITGGEQYF.